The entry that follows covers one T cell receptor beta chain sequence. This clonotype was seen repeatedly, ten times or more. No cognate antigen has been identified for it. Base qualities are not provided; no much larger clone lies one nucleotide away. Reads for this sample came from an Illumina HiSeq 1500. The public reads were run again by TCRdb, first through fastp at Q25 and then through MiXCR, and only productive beta chains were kept. Rows merge per CDR3 protein into single entries with the most common DNA and genes. Counted in this sample were about 210,000 distinct CDR3 sequences; around 6.2% of them appeared once. The ten largest clones represent about 6.3% of the sample. The record originates from a study of T cell repertoires in cytomegalovirus infection (dated 2019 in TCRdb). With regard to the full study: Donor HLA type was relevant to the analysis, because carriage of CMV infection together with the matching HLA type was indicated by public TCR beta signatures. Findings and caveats that apply to the study as a whole: In both this cohort and an independent roughly 350-donor cohort, the cumulative frequency of public TCR beta family members distinguished carriers of CMV infection plus the relevant HLA type. The ex vivo response was dominated by HLA-C-restricted CMV-specific TCR beta clonotypes, which also provided the single most frequent clonotype in two of eight donors.

The specimen sequenced was PBMCs. The receptor comes from a human donor in good health (CMV status not recorded). Some clones in this sample may be carry-over from other donors' samples.

The CDR3 loop reads CASSDSYYGYTF. The base sequence is TGTGCCAGTAGTGACAGCTACTATGGCTACACCTTC. The chain couples TRBV19 to TRBJ1-2; TRBD1 is possibly the D segment (5 matching bases). In the germline V gene (reference sequence), CDR1 corresponds to LNHDA and CDR2 to SQIVND. The CDR3 sequence holds 12 residues, the cysteine and phenylalanine included. This entry keeps only the CDR3 DNA: 36 bases, framed from base 1. The V and J ends are trimmed by 5 bases and 3 bases, leaving 7 bases between them.